Each of the 17 T cell receptor beta chains below was sequenced from the same sample in a study of blood T cell repertoires in COVID-19. Clones were read by immunoSEQ multiplex PCR, and TCRdb kept only the in-frame ones, dropping some. The sample shows about 53,000 clones, around nine tenths of them seen only once. What was sequenced was peripheral blood. The receptors here all came from a man over 45 with acute or convalescent COVID-19.

The genes are TRBV7-3 and TRBJ2-3; 11 nucleotides line up with TRBD2. CDR1 is SGHTA, CDR2 FQGTGA, per germline. The CDR3 runs 17 residues. V was clipped by 1 base and J by 0 bases; unmatched bases: 3. CDR3 sequence (DNA): TGTGCCAGCAGCTTAATCGGGACTAGCGGTAGCACAGATACGCAGTATTTT. Encoded protein: CASSLIGTSGSTDTQYF.

The J gene is TRBJ2-7, the V gene TRBV9; TRBD1 matches at 7 bases. The J segment lost 2 bases and the V segment lost 2 bases, leaving 10 bases of the junction unmatched. The CDR3 is 16 amino acids. Looked up from germline, CDR1 is SGDLS and CDR2 is YYNGEE. CDR3 DNA sequence: TGTGCCAGCAGCGTTAATCCGACAGGGCCCACCTACGAGCAGTACTTC. As protein: CASSVNPTGPTYEQYF.

The CDR3 region is CASSSRGGWGYTF. CDR3 in DNA: TGTGCCAGCAGCTCGCGGGGAGGCTGGGGCTACACCTTC. The V and J genes are TRBV7-9 and TRBJ1-2; D unresolved. Germline CDR1 is SEHNR and CDR2 is FQNEAQ (reference sequence). V was cut by 4 bases and J by 8 bases, with 14 bases left in between. The CDR3 runs 13 residues.

The genes are TRBV12-3 or TRBV12-4 and TRBJ1-1; possible D gene TRBD1, 5 bases. The CDR3 runs 13 residues. V was shortened by 6 bases and J by 1 base, with 9 bases between the two germline ends. CDR3 residues: CASRLQENTEAFF. CDR3 nucleotides: TGTGCCAGCAGACTACAGGAGAACACTGAAGCTTTCTTT.

The chain couples TRBV7-2 to TRBJ2-1; 11 nucleotides align to TRBD2. This CDR3 spans 15 amino acids. Unmatched junction bases numbered 3, after V lost 1 base and J lost 7 bases. Germline V gene lookup returns CDR1 SGHTA and CDR2 FQGNSA. CDR3: CASSLVAGGENEQFF. The CDR3 DNA sequence: TGTGCCAGCAGCTTAGTAGCGGGAGGGGAGAATGAGCAGTTCTTC.

The J gene is TRBJ1-1, the V gene TRBV11-2, with D maybe TRBD1 (5 bases). The CDR3 loop spans 14 amino acids. V lost 4 bases to trimming and J lost 4 bases, with 13 bases between them. Germline assignment: CDR1 SGHAT and CDR2 FQNNGV. For the CDR3, the DNA is TGTGCCAGCAGCTCCCGGTTCGGGGGCACTGAAGCTTTCTTT. Amino acid sequence: CASSSRFGGTEAFF.

This clone was seen once. This chain joins TRBV27 and TRBJ2-1; a weak D match, TRBD2 (5 bases). The V gene lost 4 bases and the J gene lost 8 bases, with 9 bases spanning the gap. This CDR3 is built from 12 residues. Germline V gives CDR1 MNHEY, CDR2 SMNVEV (reference sequence). The CDR3 DNA reads TGTGCCAGCAGTTGGACTCCGGATGAGCAGTTCTTC. Translating it yields CASSWTPDEQFF.

This rearrangement joins TRBV10-2 to TRBJ1-5, with D perhaps matching TRBD1 (5 bases). The CDR3 is 14 amino acids. Per germline, CDR1 WSHSY and CDR2 SAAADI. Trimming stripped 7 bases from V and 4 bases from J, with 14 bases between. The CDR3 spells CASMPGLSNQPQHF. The CDR3 DNA follows: TGCGCCAGCATGCCGGGACTCTCAAATCAGCCCCAGCATTTT.

The chain employs TRBV11-2 and TRBJ2-7; no clear D. The germline V gene has CDR1 SGHAT and CDR2 FQNNGV. The CDR3 sequence is 14 residues long. V was shortened by 2 bases and J by 3 bases, with 11 bases between the two germline ends. In DNA, the CDR3 is TGTGCCAGCAGCTTACAACAATACCTCTACGAGCAGTACTTC. Amino acids: CASSLQQYLYEQYF.

The rearrangement joins TRBV29-1 to TRBJ2-6; TRBD2 aligns across 10 bases. CDR1 and CDR2 (germline): SQVTM, ANQGSEA. The CDR3 contains 14 residues. The V gene end was trimmed by 6 bases and the J gene end by 2 bases; junction bases not matched to a gene: 1. This chain's CDR3 is CSVLAGAGANVLTF. The CDR3 DNA is TGCAGCGTCCTAGCGGGAGCTGGGGCCAACGTCCTGACTTTC.

The V gene is TRBV11-2, the J gene TRBJ2-3; 11 nucleotides match TRBD2. From germline, CDR1 is SGHAT and CDR2 FQNNGV. The V and J ends lost 2 bases and 14 bases, in that order; junction bases with no gene match: 6. The CDR3 contains 13 residues. The CDR3 protein is CASSLSLAGGVYF. The CDR3 DNA reads as TGTGCCAGCAGCTTATCCCTAGCGGGGGGCGTGTATTTT.

The CDR3: CASSSRGQRNQPQHF. The CDR3, as DNA: TGTGCCAGCAGTTCCAGGGGGCAGCGCAATCAGCCCCAGCATTTT. The J gene is TRBJ1-5, the V gene TRBV27; the match to TRBD1 covers 8 bases. Unmatched junction bases numbered 4, after V lost 4 bases and J lost 2 bases. The CDR3 totals 15 residues. CDR1 and CDR2 from the germline V gene are MNHEY and SMNVEV (reference sequence).

This clone was detected once. The chain carries TRBV5-1 and TRBJ1-2, with D maybe TRBD1 (6 bases). The length of the CDR3 is 15 residues. V was pared by 0 bases and J by 4 bases, with 13 bases between. The germline gives CDR1 SGHRS, CDR2 YFSETQ. In DNA form, the CDR3 reads TGCGCCAGCAGCTTGGACCTCCCAGGGGCCTATGGCTACACCTTC. It specifies CASSLDLPGAYGYTF. Full variable domain (remainder filled in from reference TRBV5-1 and TRBJ1-2): KAGVTQTPRYLIKTRGQQVTLSCSPISGHRSVSWYQQTPGQGLQFLFEYFSETQRNKGNFPGRFSGRQFSNSRSEMNVSTLELGDSALYLCASSLDLPGAYGYTFGSGTRLTVV.

The V call is TRBV5-1, the J call TRBJ1-1; no clear D gene. Germline V lookup: CDR1 SGHRS, CDR2 YFSETQ. V was trimmed by 0 bases and J by 11 bases, leaving 14 bases between them. The CDR3 runs 13 residues. CDR3 nucleotide sequence: TGCGCCAGCAGCTTGGATTGGCCCCCGAGGGCTTTCTTT. This encodes CASSLDWPPRAFF.

The chain combines TRBV6-5 with TRBJ1-6; 9 positions match TRBD1. V trimming: 4 bases; J trimming: 5 bases; junction bases outside the gene matches: 3. Germline values: CDR1 MNHEY, CDR2 SVGAGI. The CDR3 has 15 residues. The CDR3 bases are TGTGCCAGCAGTTTACAGGGGGCCGATAATTCACCCCTCCACTTT. It is translated as CASSLQGADNSPLHF.

This rearrangement joins TRBV25-1 to TRBJ1-4; the D gene is possibly TRBD1 (6 bases). Germline assignment: CDR1 MGHDK and CDR2 SYGVNS. The CDR3 spans 15 residues. V was clipped by 1 base and J by 2 bases, with 8 bases between them. This CDR3 is CASSEFTGTNEKLFF. As DNA, the CDR3 is TGTGCCAGCAGTGAATTTACAGGGACTAATGAAAAACTGTTTTTT.

The rearrangement joins TRBV19 to TRBJ1-5, with a tentative D call TRBD1 (5 bases). Germline V gene lookup returns CDR1 LNHDA and CDR2 SQIVND (reference sequence). Trimming stripped 2 bases from V and 6 bases from J, with 14 bases between. This CDR3 has 15 amino acids. The CDR3 DNA reads TGTGCCAGTAGTATAAGGGGCGGCCTGGGTCAGCCCCAGCATTTT. Translated, it gives CASSIRGGLGQPQHF.